The following is a T cell receptor beta chain sequence with its context. What it binds is unknown. This record comes from a study of cytomegalovirus exposure and HLA in healthy donors. The CDR3 has 15 residues. V shed 4 bases, J shed 0 bases, and the junction held 2 bases outside the gene matches. Germline lookup yields CDR1 WSHSY and CDR2 SAAADI. Notes on the study in general: Specificity for CMV antigens was confirmed in vitro for a few of the CMV-associated chains.

60 Vbeta and 13 Jbeta primers were used in PCR. Method: immunoSEQ multiplex PCR; TCRdb's copy keeps in-frame clones and lacks some. Recorded here are 200,000 to 250,000 clones; the top ten clones represent over 0.75%. The sample taken for sequencing was PBMCs. The receptor's source is a woman under 40 in good health and CMV-seropositive. The V gene is TRBV10-2, the J gene TRBJ1-1; 10 nucleotides agree with TRBD1. The CDR3 bases are TGCGCCAGCAGTGGGGGACAGGGGTTGAACACTGAAGCTTTCTTT. Residues: CASSGGQGLNTEAFF.